The 10 T cell receptor beta chains in this list originate from one sample, sequenced in a study of blood T cell repertoires in COVID-19. Generated by immunoSEQ multiplex PCR, the TCRdb table keeps only in-frame clones and is missing some. The table lists about 200,000 clones, 75% to 85% of them singletons. Input material: PBMCs or T cells enriched from blood (not recorded which). These TCRs come from a woman aged 40 to 50 with acute COVID-19.

The V gene is TRBV19, the J gene TRBJ2-2; D is possibly TRBD1 (6 bases). Germline V gene sequence: CDR1 LNHDA, CDR2 SQIVND (reference sequence). Trimming stripped 7 bases from V and 6 bases from J, with 15 bases between. This CDR3 spans 14 amino acids. In DNA form, the CDR3 reads TGTGCCAGTACGCCGGGACACCCATCCGGGGAGCTGTTTTTT. This encodes CASTPGHPSGELFF.

This clone appeared a few times. V is TRBV3-1 (or the pseudogene TRBV3-2) and J is TRBJ2-7; possibly TRBD1 for D (7 bases). Trimming left V 4 bases short and J 2 bases short, with 18 bases between. CDR1 and CDR2 (germline): LGHDT, YNNKEL (reference sequence). The CDR3 contains 16 residues. The DNA for the CDR3 is TGTGCCAGCAGCCCCCCCCGGAGGGGGCAGGCCTACGAGCAGTACTTC. This codes for CASSPPRRGQAYEQYF.

A single count supports this clone. The chain uses TRBV6-2 or TRBV6-3 and TRBJ1-5, with 8 bases that match TRBD1. CDR1 is MNHEY and CDR2 is SVGEGT in the germline V gene. The CDR3 spans 16 residues. The trim removed 4 bases at V and 5 bases at J, leaving 10 bases unmatched. The CDR3 loop is CASSFWTGSTHQPQHF. As DNA, the CDR3 is TGTGCCAGCAGTTTCTGGACAGGGTCCACCCATCAGCCCCAGCATTTT.

CDR3 sequence: CASRAGQGSPLHF. CDR3 coding DNA: TGTGCCAGCAGAGCCGGACAGGGATCACCCCTCCACTTT. This chain joins TRBV27 and TRBJ1-6; 8 bases agree with TRBD1. Germline V gene lookup returns CDR1 MNHEY and CDR2 SMNVEV (reference sequence). This CDR3 contains 13 residues. V trimming: 6 bases; J trimming: 10 bases; junction bases outside the gene matches: 5.

The rearrangement links TRBV7-2 to TRBJ1-4, with 9 bases that match TRBD1. CDR3 size: 14 residues. V shed 5 bases, J shed 7 bases, and the junction held 5 bases outside the gene matches. The germline gives CDR1 SGHTA, CDR2 FQGNSA. The CDR3 nucleotides are TGTGCCAGCAGCATACAGGGGGCTCGTGAAAAACTGTTTTTT. Protein product: CASSIQGAREKLFF.

Written as DNA, the CDR3 is TGTGCCAGCAGCTTCGCAGGGGATAAGGGTAGCAATCAGCCCCAGCATTTT. Translation: CASSFAGDKGSNQPQHF. The chain employs TRBV7-9 and TRBJ1-5, with D possibly being TRBD1 (6 bases). Trimming pared 3 bases from V and 0 bases from J, leaving 15 bases between. Germline lookup yields CDR1 SEHNR and CDR2 FQNEAQ (reference sequence). The CDR3 has 17 residues. Filled out from reference TRBV7-9 and TRBJ1-5, the complete variable domain reads DTGVSQNPRHKITKRGQNVTFRCDPISEHNRLYWYRQTLGQGPEFLTYFQNEAQLEKSRLLSDRFSAERPKGSFSTLEIQRTEQGDSAMYLCASSFAGDKGSNQPQHFGDGTRLSIL.

The CDR3, as DNA: TGTGCCAGCAGCCGGGACAGACGCCAGAATTCACCCCTCCACTTT. It encodes CASSRDRRQNSPLHF. V and J are TRBV5-6 and TRBJ1-6, with 7 positions matching TRBD1. CDR1 is SGHDT, CDR2 YYEEEE, per germline. The CDR3 has 15 amino acids. The ends lost 4 bases at V and 7 bases at J; junction bases unmatched: 8.

This clone has only one observation. V gene TRBV28 combines with J gene TRBJ1-1, with D possibly TRBD1 on 6 matching bases. The germline gives CDR1 MDHEN, CDR2 SYDVKM. Trimming cost V 3 bases and J 3 bases, with 17 bases left between them. CDR3 length: 16 residues. Written as DNA, the CDR3 is TGTGCCAGCAGTTTCCCCCGGGCCAGGGGAGACACTGAAGCTTTCTTT. It encodes CASSFPRARGDTEAFF.

CDR3 protein: CASSLDTLYNEQFF. The CDR3 nucleotides are TGTGCCAGCAGCTTGGACACCCTTTACAATGAGCAGTTCTTC. This sequence joins TRBV7-9 and TRBJ2-1; a weak D match, TRBD1 (5 bases). V dropped 3 bases and J dropped 4 bases, with 10 bases sitting between them. Germline CDR1 SEHNR, CDR2 FQNEAQ (reference sequence). The CDR3 spans 14 residues.

The rearrangement uses TRBV14 and TRBJ2-5; TRBD1 matches 9 bases. Per germline, CDR1 SGHDN and CDR2 FVKESK. This CDR3 spans 15 amino acids. V lost 1 base and J lost 10; bases outside the gene matches: 10. CDR3 nucleotides: TGTGCCAGCAGCCAAGTCCGGGACAGGGCATACAGCCAGTACTTC. Protein sequence: CASSQVRDRAYSQYF.